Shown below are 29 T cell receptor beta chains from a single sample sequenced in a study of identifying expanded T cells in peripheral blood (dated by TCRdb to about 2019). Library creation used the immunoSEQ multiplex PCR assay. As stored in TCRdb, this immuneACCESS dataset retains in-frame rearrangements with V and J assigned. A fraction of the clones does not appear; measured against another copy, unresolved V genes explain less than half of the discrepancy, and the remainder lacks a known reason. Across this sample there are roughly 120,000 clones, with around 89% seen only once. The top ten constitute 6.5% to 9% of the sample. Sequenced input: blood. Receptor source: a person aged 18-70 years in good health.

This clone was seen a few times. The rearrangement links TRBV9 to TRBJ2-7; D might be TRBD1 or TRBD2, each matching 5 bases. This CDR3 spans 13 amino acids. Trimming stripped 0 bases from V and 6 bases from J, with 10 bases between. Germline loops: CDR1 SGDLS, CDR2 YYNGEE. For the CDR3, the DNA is TGTGCCAGCAGCGTAGGCCAGGGACGCGAGCAGTACTTC. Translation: CASSVGQGREQYF.

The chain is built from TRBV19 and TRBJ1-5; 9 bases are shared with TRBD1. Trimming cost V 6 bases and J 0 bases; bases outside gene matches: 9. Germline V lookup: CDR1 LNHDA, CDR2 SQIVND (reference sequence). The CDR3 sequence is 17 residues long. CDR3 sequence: CASRDRGGGNSNQPQHF. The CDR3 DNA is TGTGCCAGTAGGGACAGGGGTGGGGGAAATAGCAATCAGCCCCAGCATTTT. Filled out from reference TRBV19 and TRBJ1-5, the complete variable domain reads DGGITQSPKYLFRKEGQNVTLSCEQNLNHDAMYWYRQDPGQGLRLIYYSQIVNDFQKGDIAEGYSVSREKKESFPLTVTSAQKNPTAFYLCASRDRGGGNSNQPQHFGDGTRLSIL.

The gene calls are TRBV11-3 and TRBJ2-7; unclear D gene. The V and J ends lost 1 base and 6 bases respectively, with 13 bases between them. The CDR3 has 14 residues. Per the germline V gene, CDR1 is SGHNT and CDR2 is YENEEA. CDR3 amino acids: CASSLGPDASEQYF. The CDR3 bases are TGTGCCAGCAGCTTAGGTCCTGATGCCTCCGAGCAGTACTTC.

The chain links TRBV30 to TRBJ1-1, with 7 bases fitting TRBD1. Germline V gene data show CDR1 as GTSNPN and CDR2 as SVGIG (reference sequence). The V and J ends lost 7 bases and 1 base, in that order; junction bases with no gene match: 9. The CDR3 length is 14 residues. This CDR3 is CASGTGTANTEAFF. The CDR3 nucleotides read TGTGCCTCGGGTACCGGGACAGCGAACACTGAAGCTTTCTTT.

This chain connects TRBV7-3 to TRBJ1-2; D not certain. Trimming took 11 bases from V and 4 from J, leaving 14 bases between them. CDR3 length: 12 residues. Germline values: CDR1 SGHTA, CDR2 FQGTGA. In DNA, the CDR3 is TGTGCCGGTTACCTCAGAGGCTATGGCTACACCTTC. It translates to CAGYLRGYGYTF. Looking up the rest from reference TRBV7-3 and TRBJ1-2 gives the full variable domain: GAGVSQTPSNKVTEKGKYVELRCDPISGHTALYWYRQSLGQGPEFLIYFQGTGAADDSGLPNDRFFAVRPEGSVSTLKIQRTERGDSAVYLCAGYLRGYGYTFGSGTRLTVV.

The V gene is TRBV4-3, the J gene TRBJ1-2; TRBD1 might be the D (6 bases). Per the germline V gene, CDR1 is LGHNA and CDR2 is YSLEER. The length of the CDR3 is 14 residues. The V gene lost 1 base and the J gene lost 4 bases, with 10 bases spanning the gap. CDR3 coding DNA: TGCGCCAGCAGCCAAGTAGGCAGGGGCTATGGCTACACCTTC. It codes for CASSQVGRGYGYTF.

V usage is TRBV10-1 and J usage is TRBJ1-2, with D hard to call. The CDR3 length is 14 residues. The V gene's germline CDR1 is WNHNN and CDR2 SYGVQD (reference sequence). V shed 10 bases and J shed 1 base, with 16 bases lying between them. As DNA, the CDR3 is TGCGCCACGCAGGTCTACCGCCTTAACTATGGCTACACCTTC. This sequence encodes CATQVYRLNYGYTF.

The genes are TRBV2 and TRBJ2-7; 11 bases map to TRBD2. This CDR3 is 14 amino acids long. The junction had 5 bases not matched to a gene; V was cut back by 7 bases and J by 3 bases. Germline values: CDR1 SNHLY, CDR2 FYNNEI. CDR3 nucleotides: TGTGCCAGCAAATCCGGGACTAGCGGCTACGAGCAGTACTTC. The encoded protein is CASKSGTSGYEQYF.

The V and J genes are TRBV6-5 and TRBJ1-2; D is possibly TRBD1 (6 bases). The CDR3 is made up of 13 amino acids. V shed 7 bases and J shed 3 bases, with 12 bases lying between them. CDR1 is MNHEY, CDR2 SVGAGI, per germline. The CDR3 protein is CASTPNRDYGYTF. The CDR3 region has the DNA TGTGCCAGCACCCCGAACAGGGACTATGGCTACACCTTC.

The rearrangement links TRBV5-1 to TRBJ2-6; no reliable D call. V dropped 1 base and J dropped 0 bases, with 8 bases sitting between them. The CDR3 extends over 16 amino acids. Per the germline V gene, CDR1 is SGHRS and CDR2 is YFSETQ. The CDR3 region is CASSLRSSSGANVLTF. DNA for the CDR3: TGCGCCAGCAGCTTGCGCAGCTCCTCTGGGGCCAACGTCCTGACTTTC.

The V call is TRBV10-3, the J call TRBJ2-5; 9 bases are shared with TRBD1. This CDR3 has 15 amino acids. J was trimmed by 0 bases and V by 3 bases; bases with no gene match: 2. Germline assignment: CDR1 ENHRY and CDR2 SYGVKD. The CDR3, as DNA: TGTGCCATCAGTGAAAGGACAGGGGACCAAGAGACCCAGTACTTC. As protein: CAISERTGDQETQYF.

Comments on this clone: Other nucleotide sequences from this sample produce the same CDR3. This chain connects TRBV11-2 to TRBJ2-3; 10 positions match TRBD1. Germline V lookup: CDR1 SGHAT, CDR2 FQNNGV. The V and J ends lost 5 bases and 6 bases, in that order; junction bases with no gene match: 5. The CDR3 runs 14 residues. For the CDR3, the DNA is TGTGCCAGCAGCCGAGGACAGGGGGGGGATACGCAGTATTTT. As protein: CASSRGQGGDTQYF.

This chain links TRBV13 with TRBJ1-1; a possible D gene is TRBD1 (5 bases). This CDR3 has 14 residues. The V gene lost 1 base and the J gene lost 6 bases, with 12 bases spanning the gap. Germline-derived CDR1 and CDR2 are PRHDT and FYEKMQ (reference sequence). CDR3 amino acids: CASSLEGEAAEAFF. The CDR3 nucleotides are TGTGCCAGCAGCTTAGAAGGGGAGGCCGCTGAAGCTTTCTTT. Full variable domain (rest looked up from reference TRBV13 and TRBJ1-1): AAGVIQSPRHLIKEKRETATLKCYPIPRHDTVYWYQQGPGQDPQFLISFYEKMQSDKGSIPDRFSAQQFSDYHSELNMSSLELGDSALYFCASSLEGEAAEAFFGQGTRLTVV.

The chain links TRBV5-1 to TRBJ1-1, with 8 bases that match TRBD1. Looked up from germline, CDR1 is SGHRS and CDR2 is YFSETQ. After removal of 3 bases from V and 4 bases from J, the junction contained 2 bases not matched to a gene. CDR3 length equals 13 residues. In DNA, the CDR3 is TGCGCCAGCAGCTCCGGACAGGGCACTGAAGCTTTCTTT. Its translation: CASSSGQGTEAFF.

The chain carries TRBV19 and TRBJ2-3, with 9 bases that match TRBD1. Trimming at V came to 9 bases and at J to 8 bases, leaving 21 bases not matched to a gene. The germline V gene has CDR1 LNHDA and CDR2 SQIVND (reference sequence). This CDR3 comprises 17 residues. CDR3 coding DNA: TGTGCCAGCTCAGCTTTTCGTCCGGGACAGGGCCAAGGTACGCAGTATTTT. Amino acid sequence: CASSAFRPGQGQGTQYF.

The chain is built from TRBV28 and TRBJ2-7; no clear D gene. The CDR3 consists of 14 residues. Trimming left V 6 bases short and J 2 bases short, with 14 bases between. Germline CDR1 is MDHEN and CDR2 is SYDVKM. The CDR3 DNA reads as TGTGCCAGCAGCCCGGACGGTTATACCTACGAGCAGTACTTC. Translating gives CASSPDGYTYEQYF.

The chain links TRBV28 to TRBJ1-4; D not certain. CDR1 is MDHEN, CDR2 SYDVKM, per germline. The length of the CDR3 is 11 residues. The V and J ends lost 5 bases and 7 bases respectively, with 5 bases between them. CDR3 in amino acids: CASSVSEKLFF. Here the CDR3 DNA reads TGTGCCAGCAGTGTGAGTGAAAAACTGTTTTTT. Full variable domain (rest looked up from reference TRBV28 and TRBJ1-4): DVKVTQSSRYLVKRTGEKVFLECVQDMDHENMFWYRQDPGLGLRLIYFSYDVKMKEKGDIPEGYSVSREKKERFSLILESASTNQTSMYLCASSVSEKLFFGSGTQLSVL.

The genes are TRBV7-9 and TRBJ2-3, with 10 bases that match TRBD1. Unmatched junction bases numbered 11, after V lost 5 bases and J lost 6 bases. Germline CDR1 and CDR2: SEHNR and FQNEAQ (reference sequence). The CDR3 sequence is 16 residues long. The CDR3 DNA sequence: TGTGCCAGCAGCGCCTGGGCGTCGGACAGGGGGGATACGCAGTATTTT. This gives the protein CASSAWASDRGDTQYF.

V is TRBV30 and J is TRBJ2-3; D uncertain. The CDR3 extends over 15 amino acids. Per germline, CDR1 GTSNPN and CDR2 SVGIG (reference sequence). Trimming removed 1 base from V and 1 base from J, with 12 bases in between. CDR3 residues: CAWSEVLPGTDTQYF. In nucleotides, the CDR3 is TGTGCCTGGAGTGAGGTCCTCCCGGGCACAGATACGCAGTATTTT.

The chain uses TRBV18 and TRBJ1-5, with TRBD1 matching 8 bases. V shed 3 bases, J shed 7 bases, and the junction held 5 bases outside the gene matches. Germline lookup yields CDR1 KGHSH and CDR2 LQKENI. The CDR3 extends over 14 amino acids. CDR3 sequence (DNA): TGTGCCAGCTCACCCGCAGGGGGCCGGCAGCCCCAGCATTTT. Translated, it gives CASSPAGGRQPQHF.

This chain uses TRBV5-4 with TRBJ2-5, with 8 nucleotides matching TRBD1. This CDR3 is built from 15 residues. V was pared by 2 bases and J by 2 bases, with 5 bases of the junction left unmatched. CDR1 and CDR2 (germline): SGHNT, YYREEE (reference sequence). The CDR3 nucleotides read TGTGCCAGCAGCTTTGGGGGACAGGCTCAAGAGACCCAGTACTTC. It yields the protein CASSFGGQAQETQYF.

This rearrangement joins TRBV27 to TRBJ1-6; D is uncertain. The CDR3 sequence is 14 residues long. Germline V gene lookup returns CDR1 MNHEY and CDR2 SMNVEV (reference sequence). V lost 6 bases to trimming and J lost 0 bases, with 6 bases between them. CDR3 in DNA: TGTGCCAGCAGCCACCTCTCCTATAATTCACCCCTCCACTTT. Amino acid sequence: CASSHLSYNSPLHF.

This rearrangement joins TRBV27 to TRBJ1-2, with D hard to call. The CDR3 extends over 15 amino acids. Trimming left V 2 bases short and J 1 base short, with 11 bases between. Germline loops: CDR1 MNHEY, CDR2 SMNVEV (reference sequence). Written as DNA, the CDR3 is TGTGCCAGCAGTTTAGGTCTGGACTTTAACTATGGCTACACCTTC. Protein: CASSLGLDFNYGYTF.

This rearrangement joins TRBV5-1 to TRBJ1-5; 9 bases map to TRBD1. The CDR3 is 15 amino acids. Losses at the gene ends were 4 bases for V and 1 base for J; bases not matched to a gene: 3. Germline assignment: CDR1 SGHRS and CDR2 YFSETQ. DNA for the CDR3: TGCGCCAGCAGCGAGACAGGGGGGAGCAATCAGCCCCAGCATTTT. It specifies CASSETGGSNQPQHF. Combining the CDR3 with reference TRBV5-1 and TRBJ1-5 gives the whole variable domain KAGVTQTPRYLIKTRGQQVTLSCSPISGHRSVSWYQQTPGQGLQFLFEYFSETQRNKGNFPGRFSGRQFSNSRSEMNVSTLELGDSALYLCASSETGGSNQPQHFGDGTRLSIL.

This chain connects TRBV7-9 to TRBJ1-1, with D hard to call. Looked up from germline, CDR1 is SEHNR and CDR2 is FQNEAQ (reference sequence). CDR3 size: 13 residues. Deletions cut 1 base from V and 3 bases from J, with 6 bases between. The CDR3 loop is CASSLVGDTEAFF. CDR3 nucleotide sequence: TGTGCCAGCAGCTTAGTCGGGGACACTGAAGCTTTCTTT.

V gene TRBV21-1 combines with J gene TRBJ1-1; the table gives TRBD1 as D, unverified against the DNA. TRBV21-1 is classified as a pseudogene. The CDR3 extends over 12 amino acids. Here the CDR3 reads CASSKSGRKAFF. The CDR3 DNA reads TGTGCCAGCAGCAAATCTGGCAGGAAAGCTTTCTTT.

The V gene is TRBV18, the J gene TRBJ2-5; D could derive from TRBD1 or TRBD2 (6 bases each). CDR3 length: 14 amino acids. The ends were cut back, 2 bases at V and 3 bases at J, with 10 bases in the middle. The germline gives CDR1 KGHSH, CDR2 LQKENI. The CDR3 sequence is CASSPGGGEETQYF. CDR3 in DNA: TGTGCCAGCTCACCAGGAGGGGGAGAAGAGACCCAGTACTTC.

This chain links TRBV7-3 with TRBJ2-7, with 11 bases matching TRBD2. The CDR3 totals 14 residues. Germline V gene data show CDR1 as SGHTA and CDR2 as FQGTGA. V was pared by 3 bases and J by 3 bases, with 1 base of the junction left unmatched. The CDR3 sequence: CASSLGLADYEQYF. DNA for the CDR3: TGTGCCAGCAGCTTGGGACTAGCGGACTACGAGCAGTACTTC.

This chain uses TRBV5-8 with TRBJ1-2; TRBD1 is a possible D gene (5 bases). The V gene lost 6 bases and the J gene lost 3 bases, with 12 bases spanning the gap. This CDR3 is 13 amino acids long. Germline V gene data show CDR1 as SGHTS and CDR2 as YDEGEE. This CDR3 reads CASTGQPYYGYTF. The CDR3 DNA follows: TGTGCCAGCACGGGGCAGCCGTACTATGGCTACACCTTC.